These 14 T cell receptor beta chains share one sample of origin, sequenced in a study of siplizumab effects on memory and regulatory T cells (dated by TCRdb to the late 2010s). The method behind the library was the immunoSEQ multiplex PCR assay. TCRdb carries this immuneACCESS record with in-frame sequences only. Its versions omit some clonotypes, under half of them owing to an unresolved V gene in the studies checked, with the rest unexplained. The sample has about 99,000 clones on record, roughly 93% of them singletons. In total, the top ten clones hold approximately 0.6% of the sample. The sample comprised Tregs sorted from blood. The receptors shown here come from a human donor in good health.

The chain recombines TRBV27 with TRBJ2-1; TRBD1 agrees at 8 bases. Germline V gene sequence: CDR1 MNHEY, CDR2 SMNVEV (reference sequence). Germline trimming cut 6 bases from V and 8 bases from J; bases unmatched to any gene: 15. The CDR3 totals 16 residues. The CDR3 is CASSPFRQGNTDEQFF. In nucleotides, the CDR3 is TGTGCCAGCAGCCCTTTCAGACAGGGGAATACCGATGAGCAGTTCTTC.

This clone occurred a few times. CDR3 loop: CASSEARVAGEAFF. CDR3 bases: TGTGCCAGCAGTGAAGCGAGGGTGGCGGGTGAAGCTTTCTTT. V and J are TRBV2 and TRBJ1-1; D call uncertain. The germline V gene has CDR1 SNHLY and CDR2 FYNNEI. The ends were cut back, 0 bases at V and 7 bases at J, with 12 bases in the middle. This CDR3 is built from 14 residues.

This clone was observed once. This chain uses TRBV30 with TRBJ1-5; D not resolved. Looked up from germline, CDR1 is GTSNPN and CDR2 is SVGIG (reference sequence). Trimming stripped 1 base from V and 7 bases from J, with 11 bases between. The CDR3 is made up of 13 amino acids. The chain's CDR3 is CAWSDGVGQPQHF. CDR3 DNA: TGTGCCTGGAGTGACGGGGTCGGACAGCCCCAGCATTTT.

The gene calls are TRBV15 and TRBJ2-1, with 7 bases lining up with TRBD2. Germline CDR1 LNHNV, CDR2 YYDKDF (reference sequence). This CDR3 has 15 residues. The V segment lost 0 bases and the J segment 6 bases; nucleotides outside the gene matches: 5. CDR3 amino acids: CATSREAGASNEQFF. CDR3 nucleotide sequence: TGTGCCACCAGCAGAGAGGCGGGAGCGTCCAATGAGCAGTTCTTC.

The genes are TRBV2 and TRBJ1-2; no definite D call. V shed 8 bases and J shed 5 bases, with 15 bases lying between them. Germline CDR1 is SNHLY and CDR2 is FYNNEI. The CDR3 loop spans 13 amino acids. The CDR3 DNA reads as TGTGCCAGCCACACGGATCAGAATTATGGCTACACCTTC. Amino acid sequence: CASHTDQNYGYTF.

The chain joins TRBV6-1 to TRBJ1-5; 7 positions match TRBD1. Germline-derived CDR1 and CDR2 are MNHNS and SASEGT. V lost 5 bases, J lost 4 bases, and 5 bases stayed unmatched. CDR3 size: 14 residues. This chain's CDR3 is CASSSTGANQPQHF. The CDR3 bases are TGTGCCAGCAGTTCAACAGGGGCGAATCAGCCCCAGCATTTT.

CDR3 in DNA: TGTGCCAGCAGCAAAGGGGTTACTAGCGCGTACAATGAGCAGTTCTTC. It codes for CASSKGVTSAYNEQFF. The V call is TRBV9, the J call TRBJ2-1, with TRBD2 matching 7 bases. After removal of 4 bases from V and 4 bases from J, the junction contained 11 bases not matched to a gene. From germline, CDR1 is SGDLS and CDR2 YYNGEE. The CDR3 is 16 residues long. The entire variable domain, with the rest obtained from reference TRBV9 and TRBJ2-1, is as follows: DSGVTQTPKHLITATGQRVTLRCSPRSGDLSVYWYQQSLDQGLQFLIQYYNGEERAKGNILERFSAQQFPDLHSELNLSSLELGDSALYFCASSKGVTSAYNEQFFGPGTRLTVL.

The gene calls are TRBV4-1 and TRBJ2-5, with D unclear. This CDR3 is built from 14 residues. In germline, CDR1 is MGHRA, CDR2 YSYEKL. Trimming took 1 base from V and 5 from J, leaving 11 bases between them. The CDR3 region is CASSQGARSETQYF. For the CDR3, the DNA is TGCGCCAGCAGCCAAGGTGCCCGCTCGGAGACCCAGTACTTC.

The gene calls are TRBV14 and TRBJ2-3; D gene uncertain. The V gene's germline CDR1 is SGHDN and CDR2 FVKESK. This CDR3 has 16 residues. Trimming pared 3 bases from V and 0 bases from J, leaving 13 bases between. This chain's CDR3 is CASSHFSAVSTDTQYF. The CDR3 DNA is TGTGCCAGCAGCCATTTTTCGGCAGTAAGCACAGATACGCAGTATTTT. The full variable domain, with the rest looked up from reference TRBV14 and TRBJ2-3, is EAGVTQFPSHSVIEKGQTVTLRCDPISGHDNLYWYRRVMGKEIKFLLHFVKESKQDESGMPNNRFLAERTGGTYSTLKVQPAELEDSGVYFCASSHFSAVSTDTQYFGPGTRLTVL.

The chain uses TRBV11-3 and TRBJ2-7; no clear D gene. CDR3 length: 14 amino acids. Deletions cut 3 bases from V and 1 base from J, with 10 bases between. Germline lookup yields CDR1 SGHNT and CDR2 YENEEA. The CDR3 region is CASSLMAQSYEQYF. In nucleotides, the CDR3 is TGTGCCAGCAGCTTGATGGCTCAGTCCTACGAGCAGTACTTC.

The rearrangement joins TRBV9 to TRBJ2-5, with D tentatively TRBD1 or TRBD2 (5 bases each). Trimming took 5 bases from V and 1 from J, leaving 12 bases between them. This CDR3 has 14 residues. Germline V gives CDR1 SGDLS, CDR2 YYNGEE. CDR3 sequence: CASSRDRTQETQYF. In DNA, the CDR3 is TGTGCCAGCAGTCGGGACCGCACCCAAGAGACCCAGTACTTC.

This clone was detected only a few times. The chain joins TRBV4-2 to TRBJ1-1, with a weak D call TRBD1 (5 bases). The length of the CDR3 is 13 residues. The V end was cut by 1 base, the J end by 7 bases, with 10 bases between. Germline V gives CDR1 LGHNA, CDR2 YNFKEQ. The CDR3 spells CASSQGGRDEAFF. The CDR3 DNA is TGTGCCAGCAGCCAAGGGGGCAGGGATGAAGCTTTCTTT.

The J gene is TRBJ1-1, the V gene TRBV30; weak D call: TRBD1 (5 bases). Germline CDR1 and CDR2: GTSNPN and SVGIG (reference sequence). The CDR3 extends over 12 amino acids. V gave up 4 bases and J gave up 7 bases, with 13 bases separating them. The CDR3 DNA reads TGTGCCTGGACCGGGACGCCCGGTGAAGCTTTCTTT. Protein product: CAWTGTPGEAFF.

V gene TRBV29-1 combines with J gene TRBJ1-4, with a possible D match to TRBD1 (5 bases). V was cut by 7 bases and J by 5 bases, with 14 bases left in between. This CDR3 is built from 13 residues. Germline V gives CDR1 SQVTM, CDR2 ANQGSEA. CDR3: CSAVVGVNEKLFF. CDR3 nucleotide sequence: TGCAGCGCTGTGGTAGGGGTAAATGAAAAACTGTTTTTT.